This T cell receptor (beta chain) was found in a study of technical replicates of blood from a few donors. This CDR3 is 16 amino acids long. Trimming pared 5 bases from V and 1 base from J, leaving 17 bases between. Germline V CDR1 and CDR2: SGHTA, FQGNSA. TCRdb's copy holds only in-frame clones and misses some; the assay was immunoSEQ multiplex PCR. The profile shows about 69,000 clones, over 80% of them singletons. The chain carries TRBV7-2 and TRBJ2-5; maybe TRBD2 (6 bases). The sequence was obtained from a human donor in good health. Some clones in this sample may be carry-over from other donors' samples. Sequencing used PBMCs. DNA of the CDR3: TGTGCCAGCAGCGCCCAGCCCGGGAGAATCCAAGAGACCCAGTACTTC. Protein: CASSAQPGRIQETQYF.